This entry lists 2 T cell receptor beta chains sequenced from one sample in a study of human T cells and chemical hapten exposure. TCRdb processed the RACE reads anew with MiXCR; each CDR3 protein has one entry. The sample lists about 99,000 distinct CDR3 sequences, 9.5% to 15% occurring once. Specified time point: patch test 1, 2 weeks after DPC sensitization. Treatment here: therapeutic diphenylcyclopropenone sensitization with weekly scalp DPC. The specimen comprised whole blood, sampled in connection with sensitization to the hapten diphenylcyclopropenone (DPC). These TCRs come from a woman aged 40 to 50 with alopecia areata. Some clones in this sample may be carry-over from other donors' samples.

The chain uses TRBV28 and TRBJ1-4; 10 bases are shared with TRBD1. V lost 5 bases and J lost 8; bases outside the gene matches: 8. The CDR3 has 15 residues. The germline CDR1 and CDR2 sequences are MDHEN and SYDVKM. CDR3 loop: CASSTTGTGAEKLFF. In DNA form, the CDR3 reads TGTGCCAGCAGTACAACCGGGACAGGGGCCGAAAAACTGTTTTTT. The full variable domain, its missing parts supplied by reference TRBV28 and TRBJ1-4, is DVKVTQSSRYLVKRTGEKVFLECVQDMDHENMFWYRQDPGLGLRLIYFSYDVKMKEKGDIPEGYSVSREKKERFSLILESASTNQTSMYLCASSTTGTGAEKLFFGSGTQLSVL.

This clonotype was picked up many times. This rearrangement joins TRBV7-9 to TRBJ2-3; D remains ambiguous. CDR3 size: 17 residues. V was pared by 2 bases and J by 3 bases, with 18 bases between. Germline V CDR1 and CDR2: SEHNR, FQNEAQ (reference sequence). The CDR3 sequence: CASSLKSTWLATDTQYF. The CDR3 DNA is TGTGCCAGCAGCTTAAAGTCGACCTGGCTCGCAACAGATACGCAGTATTTT. Looking up the rest from reference TRBV7-9 and TRBJ2-3 gives the full variable domain: DTGVSQNPRHKITKRGQNVTFRCDPISEHNRLYWYRQTLGQGPEFLTYFQNEAQLEKSRLLSDRFSAERPKGSFSTLEIQRTEQGDSAMYLCASSLKSTWLATDTQYFGPGTRLTVL.